The rows below give T cell receptor beta chains drawn from one sample of a study of CD8 T cells in Susac syndrome. TCRdb processed the immunoSEQ multiplex PCR reads anew with MiXCR; each CDR3 protein has one entry. This sample carries around 300,000 distinct CDR3 sequences, about 90% of them seen once, and the ten largest clones take around 0.07%. Source material: CD4+ T cells from PBMCs. Receptor source: a human donor with multiple sclerosis. Each CDR3 is given with its conserved first and last residue. Each record gives: J gene, clone size, D gene, V gene, CDR3 protein, CDR3 DNA. The D gene is left open where the match is weak. Clone sizes are given selectively: once, few, many, or a class where the clone is expanded.

j_gene: TRBJ2-1; abundance: NA; d_gene: NA; v_gene: TRBV20-1; CDR3aa: CSARDRGGALKEQFF; CDR3nt: TGCAGTGCTAGAGATCGTGGGGGGGCTCTAAAGGAGCAGTTCTTC
j_gene: TRBJ2-5; abundance: NA; d_gene: TRBD2; v_gene: TRBV20-1; CDR3aa: CSARASGRAWSQETQYF; CDR3nt: TGCAGTGCTAGAGCTAGCGGGAGGGCCTGGAGCCAAGAGACCCAGTACTTC
j_gene: TRBJ2-7; abundance: NA; d_gene: NA; v_gene: TRBV29-1; CDR3aa: CSVGTRLGDEQYF; CDR3nt: TGCAGCGTGGGCACCAGGCTGGGCGACGAGCAGTACTTC
j_gene: TRBJ2-2; abundance: NA; d_gene: TRBD2; v_gene: TRBV19; CDR3aa: CASSILAGGPGELFF; CDR3nt: TGTGCCAGTAGTATCTTAGCGGGGGGGCCCGGGGAGCTGTTTTTT
j_gene: TRBJ2-1; abundance: NA; d_gene: TRBD2; v_gene: TRBV2; CDR3aa: CASRLTSGTYNEQFF; CDR3nt: TGTGCCAGCAGGCTCACTAGCGGAACCTACAATGAGCAGTTCTTC
j_gene: TRBJ1-1; abundance: NA; d_gene: NA; v_gene: TRBV27; CDR3aa: CASSLWGGEAFF; CDR3nt: TGTGCCAGCAGTTTATGGGGGGGGGAAGCTTTCTTT
j_gene: TRBJ1-1; abundance: NA; d_gene: TRBD1; v_gene: TRBV5-1; CDR3aa: CASSLDRGRNTEAFF; CDR3nt: TGCGCCAGCAGCTTGGACAGGGGAAGGAACACTGAAGCTTTCTTT
j_gene: TRBJ1-6; abundance: NA; d_gene: NA; v_gene: TRBV9; CDR3aa: CASSARGQRYNSPLHF; CDR3nt: TGTGCCAGCAGCGCCAGAGGACAGCGCTATAATTCACCCCTCCACTTT
j_gene: TRBJ2-1; abundance: NA; d_gene: NA; v_gene: TRBV12-3/TRBV12-4; CDR3aa: CASSSGLGADEQFF; CDR3nt: TGTGCCAGCAGCTCCGGGTTAGGCGCAGATGAGCAGTTCTTC
j_gene: TRBJ1-3; abundance: NA; d_gene: TRBD1; v_gene: TRBV18; CDR3aa: CASSPQGQIRRTANTIYF; CDR3nt: TGTGCCAGCTCACCACAGGGACAGATTCGGAGGACCGCAAACACCATATATTTT
j_gene: TRBJ1-6; abundance: NA; d_gene: NA; v_gene: TRBV3-1; CDR3aa: CASSQGLGNQGFPLHF; CDR3nt: TGTGCCAGCAGCCAGGGTTTGGGTAACCAGGGTTTTCCCCTCCACTTT
j_gene: TRBJ2-2; abundance: NA; d_gene: NA; v_gene: TRBV3-1; CDR3aa: CASSQDPNRPLPTGELFF; CDR3nt: TGTGCCAGCAGCCAAGATCCCAACAGGCCACTACCTACCGGGGAGCTGTTTTTT
j_gene: TRBJ2-7; abundance: NA; d_gene: NA; v_gene: TRBV11-2; CDR3aa: CASSFRDGSYEQYF; CDR3nt: TGTGCCAGCAGCTTCAGGGACGGATCCTACGAGCAGTACTTC
j_gene: TRBJ2-5; abundance: NA; d_gene: NA; v_gene: TRBV29-1; CDR3aa: CSVEKAAWGGETQYF; CDR3nt: TGCAGCGTTGAAAAGGCCGCTTGGGGTGGAGAGACCCAGTACTTC
j_gene: TRBJ1-6; abundance: NA; d_gene: NA; v_gene: TRBV3-1; CDR3aa: CASSQATQASWAPLHF; CDR3nt: TGTGCCAGCAGCCAAGCAACACAGGCCTCTTGGGCACCCCTCCACTTT
j_gene: TRBJ2-7; abundance: NA; d_gene: NA; v_gene: TRBV12-3/TRBV12-4; CDR3aa: CASSSLEVGEQYF; CDR3nt: TGTGCCAGCAGTAGCCTGGAGGTTGGCGAGCAGTACTTC
j_gene: TRBJ2-5; abundance: NA; d_gene: TRBD2; v_gene: TRBV20-1; CDR3aa: CSAAGTSGREYQETQYF; CDR3nt: TGCAGTGCCGCCGGGACTAGCGGGAGGGAGTACCAAGAGACCCAGTACTTC
j_gene: TRBJ2-7; abundance: few; d_gene: NA; v_gene: TRBV29-1; CDR3aa: CSVGQNTYEQYF; CDR3nt: TGCAGCGTTGGACAGAACACATACGAGCAGTACTTC
j_gene: TRBJ2-3; abundance: NA; d_gene: NA; v_gene: TRBV20-1; CDR3aa: CSQLGIVDTQYF; CDR3nt: TGCAGTCAACTAGGCATTGTGGATACGCAGTATTTT
j_gene: TRBJ2-1; abundance: NA; d_gene: TRBD1; v_gene: TRBV12-3/TRBV12-4; CDR3aa: CASSIDRAEFF; CDR3nt: TGTGCCAGCAGCATAGACAGGGCGGAGTTCTTC
j_gene: TRBJ1-2; abundance: NA; d_gene: TRBD1; v_gene: TRBV7-2; CDR3aa: CASSLSRGQVKGYTF; CDR3nt: TGTGCCAGCAGCTTATCAAGAGGACAGGTTAAGGGCTACACCTTC
j_gene: TRBJ1-6; abundance: NA; d_gene: NA; v_gene: TRBV14; CDR3aa: CASSQFVRDNSPLHF; CDR3nt: TGTGCCAGCAGCCAATTCGTAAGGGATAATTCACCCCTCCACTTT
j_gene: TRBJ2-5; abundance: NA; d_gene: NA; v_gene: TRBV9; CDR3aa: CASSVATSPRETQYF; CDR3nt: TGTGCCAGCAGCGTAGCAACAAGCCCCAGGGAGACCCAGTACTTC
j_gene: TRBJ2-7; abundance: once; d_gene: TRBD1; v_gene: TRBV3-1; CDR3aa: CASSQARTGGHEQYF; CDR3nt: TGTGCCAGCAGCCAAGCCCGGACAGGGGGCCACGAGCAGTACTTC